These T cell receptor beta chains were read from a single sample in a study of T-cell reconstitution after alpha-beta-depleted transplantation in children. One entry per CDR3 protein results from TCRdb running MiXCR on the PCR reads. The sample consists of about 360,000 distinct CDR3 sequences, 13% of them appearing once. The input for sequencing was PBMCs, taken from the stem cell graft. These receptors all stem from a human donor who donated a stem cell graft to a child with Fanconi anemia. The CDR3 runs from the conserved cysteine through the conserved F or W. A D gene is named only where the DNA matches it firmly. Part of the rows lack a size; the others show once, few, many or a class for expanded clones.

abundance: few; v_gene: TRBV10-3; j_gene: TRBJ2-3; d_gene: .; CDR3aa: CAITTDWTDPDTQYF; CDR3nt: TGTGCCATCACCACAGACTGGACAGACCCAGATACGCAGTATTTT
abundance: many; v_gene: TRBV7-2; j_gene: TRBJ2-2; d_gene: .; CDR3aa: CASSGRAANTGELFF; CDR3nt: TGTGCCAGCAGCGGGCGGGCCGCGAACACCGGGGAGCTGTTTTTT
abundance: .; v_gene: TRBV7-8; j_gene: TRBJ1-5; d_gene: TRBD1; CDR3aa: CASSSDREQGQPQHF; CDR3nt: TGTGCCAGCAGCTCCGACAGGGAACAGGGACAGCCCCAGCATTTT
abundance: .; v_gene: TRBV6-1; j_gene: TRBJ1-4; d_gene: .; CDR3aa: CASSPGAGPVATNEKLFF; CDR3nt: TGTGCCAGCAGCCCCGGGGCCGGGCCCGTTGCAACTAATGAAAAACTGTTTTTT
abundance: few; v_gene: TRBV20-1; j_gene: TRBJ2-7; d_gene: .; CDR3aa: CCARDLAAQEFSEQYF; CDR3nt: TGCTGTGCTAGAGATCTTGCGGCACAGGAGTTTAGCGAGCAGTACTTC
abundance: few; v_gene: TRBV6-2/TRBV6-3; j_gene: TRBJ1-2; d_gene: .; CDR3aa: CASNTNLYGYTF; CDR3nt: TGTGCCAGCAACACCAACCTCTATGGCTACACCTTC
abundance: .; v_gene: TRBV10-3; j_gene: TRBJ1-2; d_gene: TRBD1; CDR3aa: CAIKTGNNYGYTF; CDR3nt: TGTGCCATCAAGACAGGGAATAACTATGGCTACACCTTC
abundance: few; v_gene: TRBV11-3; j_gene: TRBJ2-1; d_gene: .; CDR3aa: CASSLDGAGDEQFF; CDR3nt: TGTGCCAGCAGCTTAGATGGGGCAGGGGATGAGCAGTTCTTC
abundance: few; v_gene: TRBV20-1; j_gene: TRBJ1-1; d_gene: TRBD1; CDR3aa: CSARDPPGGTSKAFF; CDR3nt: TGCAGTGCTAGAGATCCTCCAGGGGGGACCTCAAAAGCTTTCTTT
abundance: many; v_gene: TRBV4-3; j_gene: TRBJ2-2; d_gene: .; CDR3aa: CASSFDRPANTGELFF; CDR3nt: TGCGCCAGTTCGTTCGACAGGCCGGCGAACACCGGGGAGCTGTTTTTT
abundance: few; v_gene: TRBV7-2; j_gene: TRBJ2-4; d_gene: .; CDR3aa: CASSLAGLEGIQYF; CDR3nt: TGTGCCAGCAGCTTAGCGGGGCTCGAGGGCATTCAGTACTTC
abundance: .; v_gene: TRBV9; j_gene: TRBJ2-5; d_gene: TRBD2; CDR3aa: CASSRAGGQETQYF; CDR3nt: TGTGCCAGCAGCAGAGCGGGGGGCCAAGAGACCCAGTACTTC
abundance: few; v_gene: TRBV4-3; j_gene: TRBJ1-3; d_gene: .; CDR3aa: CASSQDPGFGTIYF; CDR3nt: TGCGCCAGCAGCCAAGATCCCGGCTTTGGCACCATATATTTT
abundance: few; v_gene: TRBV4-2; j_gene: TRBJ1-2; d_gene: .; CDR3aa: CASSQVGTNLYGYTF; CDR3nt: TGTGCCAGCAGCCAGGTTGGGACAAACCTCTATGGCTACACCTTC
abundance: many; v_gene: TRBV12-3/TRBV12-4; j_gene: TRBJ1-6; d_gene: .; CDR3aa: CASSFWGLRSSPLHF; CDR3nt: TGTGCCAGCAGTTTTTGGGGACTAAGGAGTTCACCCCTCCACTTT
abundance: many; v_gene: TRBV5-1; j_gene: TRBJ1-3; d_gene: .; CDR3aa: CASSLATGYGNTIYF; CDR3nt: TGCGCCAGCAGCTTGGCCACAGGATATGGAAACACCATATATTTT